This T cell receptor (beta chain) was documented in a study of T cell repertoires in cytomegalovirus infection. In the study overall: Public TCR beta signatures were indicative of both CMV infection and a matching HLA type.

MiXCR, applied by TCRdb to the reads, yields one record per CDR3 protein. The table includes around 740,000 distinct CDR3 sequences, less than 40% detected once. The V gene lost 2 bases and the J gene lost 4 bases, with 11 bases spanning the gap. Per the germline V gene, CDR1 is MNHEY and CDR2 is SVGAGI. The CDR3 contains 14 residues. The chain couples TRBV6-5 to TRBJ1-1; weak D call: TRBD1 (6 bases). This receptor was taken from a human donor in good health (CMV status not recorded). Some clones in this sample may be carry-over from other donors' samples. The sequenced sample consisted of PBMCs. CDR3 coding DNA: TGTGCCAGCAGTTACCTGCAGGGGCGCACTGAAGCTTTCTTT. It translates to CASSYLQGRTEAFF.